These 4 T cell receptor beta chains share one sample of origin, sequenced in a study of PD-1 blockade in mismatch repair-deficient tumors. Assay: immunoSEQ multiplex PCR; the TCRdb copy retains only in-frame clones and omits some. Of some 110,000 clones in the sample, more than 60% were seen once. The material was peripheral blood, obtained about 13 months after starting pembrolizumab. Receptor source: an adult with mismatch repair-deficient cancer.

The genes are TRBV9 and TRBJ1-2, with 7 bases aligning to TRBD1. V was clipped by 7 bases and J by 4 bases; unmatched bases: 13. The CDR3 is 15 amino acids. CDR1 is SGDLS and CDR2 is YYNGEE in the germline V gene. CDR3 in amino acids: CASARGRSDLYGYTF. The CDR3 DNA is TGTGCCAGCGCTAGGGGGCGCTCAGACCTCTATGGCTACACCTTC.

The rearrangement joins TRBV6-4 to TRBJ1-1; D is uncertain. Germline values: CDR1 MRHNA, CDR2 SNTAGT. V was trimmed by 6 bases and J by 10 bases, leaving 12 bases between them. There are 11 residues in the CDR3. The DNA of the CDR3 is TGTGCCAGCAGAGCACCGACCATAGCTTTCTTT. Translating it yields CASRAPTIAFF.

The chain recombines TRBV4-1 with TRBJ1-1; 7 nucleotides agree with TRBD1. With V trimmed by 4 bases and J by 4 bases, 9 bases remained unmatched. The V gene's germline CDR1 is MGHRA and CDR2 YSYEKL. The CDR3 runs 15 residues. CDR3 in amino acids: CASSRTGTDGTEAFF. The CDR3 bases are TGCGCCAGCAGCCGAACCGGGACAGATGGCACTGAAGCTTTCTTT.

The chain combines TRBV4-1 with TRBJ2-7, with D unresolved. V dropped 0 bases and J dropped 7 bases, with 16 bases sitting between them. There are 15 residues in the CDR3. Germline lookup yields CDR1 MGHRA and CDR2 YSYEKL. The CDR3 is CASSQDQGPDREQYF. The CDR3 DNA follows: TGCGCCAGCAGCCAAGATCAAGGGCCGGATAGGGAGCAGTACTTC.